One sample yielded the 12 T cell receptor beta chains listed below, sequenced in a study of resident and recirculating memory T cells in vitiligo. Libraries were prepared by immunoSEQ multiplex PCR; TCRdb keeps only in-frame clonotypes and omits some of them. In the table there are about 42,000 clones, around nine tenths of which are singletons. The sample consisted of blood. The receptor set was obtained from a male donor with vitiligo.

The rearrangement uses TRBV2 and TRBJ1-3; D unresolved. Germline CDR1 SNHLY, CDR2 FYNNEI. V dropped 0 bases and J dropped 0 bases, with 9 bases sitting between them. CDR3 length: 16 amino acids. In DNA form, the CDR3 reads TGTGCCAGCAGTGAAGCTCCCACTTTCTCTGGAAACACCATATATTTT. It specifies CASSEAPTFSGNTIYF.

J is TRBJ2-7 and V is TRBV30; no clear D gene. V lost 2 bases and J lost 1, with 9 bases in between. This CDR3 is built from 13 residues. The germline CDR1 and CDR2 sequences are GTSNPN and SVGIG (reference sequence). CDR3 nucleotide sequence: TGTGCCTGGAGTTGGGCACCTTCCTACGAGCAGTACTTC. Its protein product is CAWSWAPSYEQYF. Complete variable domain (other parts from reference TRBV30 and TRBJ2-7): SQTIHQWPATLVQPVGSPLSLECTVEGTSNPNLYWYRQAAGRGLQLLFYSVGIGQISSEVPQNLSASRPQDRQFILSSKKLLLSDSGFYLCAWSWAPSYEQYFGPGTRLTVT.

The rearrangement links TRBV9 to TRBJ1-2, with 9 bases aligning to TRBD1. Germline values: CDR1 SGDLS, CDR2 YYNGEE. The V gene end was trimmed by 0 bases and the J gene end by 4 bases; junction bases not matched to a gene: 7. This CDR3 is 16 amino acids long. The CDR3 DNA reads as TGTGCCAGCAGCGTAGATGCAGGGACAGGGCTCTATGGCTACACCTTC. It yields the protein CASSVDAGTGLYGYTF.

The chain is built from TRBV29-1 and TRBJ1-1; D is undetermined. V dropped 0 bases and J dropped 10 bases, with 9 bases sitting between them. Germline V CDR1 and CDR2: SQVTM, ANQGSEA. CDR3 length: 11 amino acids. The CDR3 spells CSVEEGFGAFF. Written as DNA, the CDR3 is TGCAGCGTTGAAGAGGGCTTTGGAGCTTTCTTT.

The rearrangement links TRBV7-9 to TRBJ2-3; 9 positions agree with TRBD2. Germline CDR1 SEHNR, CDR2 FQNEAQ (reference sequence). This CDR3 has 15 residues. Germline trimming cut 5 bases from V and 0 bases from J; bases unmatched to any gene: 3. CDR3 sequence (DNA): TGTGCCAGCAGCAGGAGCGGGGGGAGCACAGATACGCAGTATTTT. It translates to CASSRSGGSTDTQYF.

The chain joins TRBV5-1 to TRBJ1-1, with D perhaps matching TRBD1 (6 bases). V lost 4 bases and J 0 bases, leaving 10 bases between the germline ends. In germline, CDR1 is SGHRS, CDR2 YFSETQ. The CDR3 loop spans 14 amino acids. The CDR3 region is CASSPQGLNTEAFF. DNA for the CDR3: TGCGCCAGCAGCCCACAGGGCTTGAACACTGAAGCTTTCTTT.

This clone was picked up one time. This sequence joins TRBV2 and TRBJ2-6; tentative D call: TRBD1 (5 bases). The CDR3 covers 14 residues. CDR1 and CDR2 from the germline V gene are SNHLY and FYNNEI. V shed 3 bases and J shed 4 bases, with 7 bases lying between them. As DNA, the CDR3 is TGTGCCAGCAGTGACCGGACAGGGGCCAACGTCCTGACTTTC. This sequence encodes CASSDRTGANVLTF.

The J gene is TRBJ2-3, the V gene TRBV11-3; 8 bases line up with TRBD2. CDR1 and CDR2 (germline): SGHNT, YENEEA. Trimming cost V 3 bases and J 8 bases; bases outside gene matches: 7. The CDR3 sequence is 14 residues long. CDR3: CASSFRGGTGTQYF. CDR3 nucleotides: TGTGCCAGCAGCTTCCGGGGGGGCACGGGTACGCAGTATTTT.

This clone was counted once. The V gene is TRBV19, the J gene TRBJ2-5, with 8 bases fitting TRBD1. The trim removed 3 bases at V and 3 bases at J, leaving 21 bases unmatched. This CDR3 has 20 amino acids. CDR1 and CDR2 from the germline V gene are LNHDA and SQIVND (reference sequence). The CDR3 DNA reads as TGTGCCAGTAGTATCGGACTCCAATCCAGGGGGCCCAGGCAAGAAGAGACCCAGTACTTC. It yields the protein CASSIGLQSRGPRQEETQYF. The variable domain in full, with the rest retrieved from reference TRBV19 and TRBJ2-5, is DGGITQSPKYLFRKEGQNVTLSCEQNLNHDAMYWYRQDPGQGLRLIYYSQIVNDFQKGDIAEGYSVSREKKESFPLTVTSAQKNPTAFYLCASSIGLQSRGPRQEETQYFGPGTRLLVL.

The rearrangement links TRBV5-1 to TRBJ1-3; 7 bases fit TRBD1. Germline V gives CDR1 SGHRS, CDR2 YFSETQ. The CDR3 consists of 15 residues. V trimming: 0 bases; J trimming: 3 bases; junction bases outside the gene matches: 3. The CDR3 sequence is CASSLEGGYGNTIYF. For the CDR3, the DNA is TGCGCCAGCAGCTTGGAAGGGGGCTATGGAAACACCATATATTTT.

This sequence joins TRBV30 and TRBJ1-2; D remains unclear. Per germline, CDR1 GTSNPN and CDR2 SVGIG (reference sequence). This CDR3 is built from 12 residues. Trimming pared 2 bases from V and 8 bases from J, leaving 12 bases between. The CDR3 protein is CAWSRQTGGYTF. The CDR3, as DNA: TGTGCCTGGAGTAGGCAGACTGGAGGCTACACCTTC.

In its sample, this clone was seen once. The chain uses TRBV7-8 and TRBJ1-1; TRBD1 might be the D (5 bases). Deletions cut 5 bases from V and 1 base from J, with 14 bases between. The CDR3 totals 15 residues. Germline V CDR1 and CDR2: SGHVS, FQNEAQ. CDR3 coding DNA: TGTGCCAGCAGCACCGAGACAGCGGGGAACACTGAAGCTTTCTTT. Translating it yields CASSTETAGNTEAFF.